Described below is a single T cell receptor beta chain sequence and its context. No antigen is known for it. This entry comes from a study of T cell responses to AZD1222 COVID-19 vaccine. Findings and caveats of the study: Donors in the cohort were predominantly white British and more often female, and clonal diversity was possibly underestimated.

The germline CDR1 and CDR2 sequences are SGHTA and FQGTGA. The length of the CDR3 is 11 residues. V gave up 5 bases and J gave up 9 bases; unmatched junction bases: 2. The table came from immunoSEQ multiplex PCR; TCRdb's copy has only in-frame clones and leaves some out. This table has 70,000 or so clones, around nine tenths appearing once. This sequence originates from an adult in good health. This chain uses TRBV7-3 with TRBJ2-3, with TRBD2 identical over 7 bases. Material: peripheral blood, obtained on day 0 of AZD1222 vaccination. The CDR3 here is CASSARGTQYF. The CDR3 DNA follows: TGTGCCAGCAGCGCGCGGGGGACGCAGTATTTT.